This entry concerns a single T cell receptor beta chain. TCR beta rearrangements were amplified from peripheral blood genomic DNA. The source of the sample is a study of T cell repertoires in aging, cancer and after chemotherapy. Multiplex touch-down PCR with TRB-A/B primers amplified rearranged V-D-J TRB sequences. Each CDR3 protein gets one entry after TCRdb re-called the multiplex PCR reads with MiXCR. The repertoire holds under 8,500 distinct CDR3 sequences, with around 32% as singletons. This clonotype was sampled from a human donor in good health. The sample consisted of blood.

This CDR3 reads CASSPVGGGGGETQYF. As DNA, the CDR3 is TGTGCCAGCAGCCCCGTGGGAGGGGGCGGGGGAGAGACCCAGTACTTC. The V gene is TRBV5-6, the J gene TRBJ2-5; possibly TRBD1 or TRBD2 for D (7 bases each). Germline values: CDR1 SGHDT, CDR2 YYEEEE. CDR3 size: 16 residues. Trimming left V 4 bases short and J 4 bases short, with 20 bases between.